This TCR beta chain is from a study of T-cell memory formation after mild COVID-19. The CDR3 is 15 residues long. Trimming cost V 2 bases and J 0 bases, with 11 bases left between them. The germline gives CDR1 MNHNS, CDR2 SASEGT. TCRdb re-called the 5' RACE reads through MiXCR, storing one row per CDR3 protein. The sample has roughly 480,000 distinct CDR3 sequences, around 25% seen once; the top ten hold 9.5% to 15%. This clonotype was recorded a few times. V gene TRBV6-1 combines with J gene TRBJ2-7, with D possibly matching TRBD2 (6 bases). Sequenced input: PBMCs or a T cell subset sorted from them (not recorded which). This clonotype was sampled from an adult woman who had mild COVID-19 (a few samples of this study predate the infection). Cell type and time point are not known. The CDR3, as DNA: TGTGCCAGCAGTGAATCTGGAGGGAGCTCCTACGAGCAGTACTTC. Its translation is CASSESGGSSYEQYF.